The entry below gives a single TCR beta chain sequence along with its context. TCRdb's copy holds only in-frame clones and misses some; the assay was immunoSEQ multiplex PCR. The sample gives about 490,000 clones, roughly 85% of which show up once; more than 10% is in the top ten. The sample comes from a study of shared clonotypes between healthy human individuals. The CDR3 has 14 amino acids. The V end lost 5 bases, the J end lost 7 bases, and 15 bases lay between the germline ends. Per the germline V gene, CDR1 is LNHDA and CDR2 is SQIVND (reference sequence). V and J are TRBV19 and TRBJ1-5; D is unclear. The source material was PBMCs. This TCR was sampled from a woman aged 40 to 50 in good health. Some clones in this sample may be carry-over from other donors' samples. CDR3 sequence (DNA): TGTGCCAGTAGTCCTTTATCCGGGAGCCAGCCCCAGCATTTT. Translated: CASSPLSGSQPQHF.